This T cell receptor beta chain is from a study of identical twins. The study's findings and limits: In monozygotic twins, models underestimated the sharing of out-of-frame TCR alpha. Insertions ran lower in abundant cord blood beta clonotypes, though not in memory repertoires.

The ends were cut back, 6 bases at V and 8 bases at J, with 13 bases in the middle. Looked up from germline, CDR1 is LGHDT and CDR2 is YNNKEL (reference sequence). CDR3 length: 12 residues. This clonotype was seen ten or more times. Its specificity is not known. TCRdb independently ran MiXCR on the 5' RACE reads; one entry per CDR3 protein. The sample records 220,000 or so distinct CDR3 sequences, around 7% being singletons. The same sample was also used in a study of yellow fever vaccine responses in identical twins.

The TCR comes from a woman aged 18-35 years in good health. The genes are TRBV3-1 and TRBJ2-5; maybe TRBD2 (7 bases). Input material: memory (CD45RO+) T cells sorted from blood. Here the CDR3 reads CASRTGGSTQYF. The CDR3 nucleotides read TGTGCCAGCAGGACGGGGGGCTCTACCCAGTACTTC.